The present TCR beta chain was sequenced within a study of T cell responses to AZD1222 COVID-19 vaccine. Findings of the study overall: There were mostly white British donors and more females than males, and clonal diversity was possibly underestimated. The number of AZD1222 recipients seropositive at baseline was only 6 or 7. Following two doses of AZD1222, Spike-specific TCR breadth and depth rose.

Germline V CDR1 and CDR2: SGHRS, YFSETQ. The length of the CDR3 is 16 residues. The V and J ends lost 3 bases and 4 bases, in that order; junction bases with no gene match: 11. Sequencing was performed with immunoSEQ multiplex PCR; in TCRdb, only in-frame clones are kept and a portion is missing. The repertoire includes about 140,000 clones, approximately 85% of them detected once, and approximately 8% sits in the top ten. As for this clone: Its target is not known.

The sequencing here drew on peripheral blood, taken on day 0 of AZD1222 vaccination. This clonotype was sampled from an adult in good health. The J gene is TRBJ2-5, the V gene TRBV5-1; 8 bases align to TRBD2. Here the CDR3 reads CASSSPGGVVVETQYF. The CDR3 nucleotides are TGCGCCAGCAGCTCCCCGGGAGGGGTGGTTGTAGAGACCCAGTACTTC.